This T cell receptor beta chain derives from a study of CXCR3-negative and CXCR3-positive naive CD8 T cells. Study-wide results and caveats: Each naive subset displayed comparably high diversity, whereas memory CD8+ cells displayed much lower diversity. Hydrophobicity of TRB CDR3s was greater in CXCR3-positive naive cells than in CXCR3-negative naive cells.

Naive CD8+ T cells displayed a CD45RO-CCR7+CD27+CD95- phenotype. The TRB cDNA libraries were prepared by 5' RACE with UMI labels. TCRdb reprocessed the 5' RACE reads, keeping one entry per CDR3 protein, no DNA. Across 55,000 to 65,000 distinct CDR3 sequences, the top ten clones capture more than 0.45% of the sample. Of note for this clonotype: The target antigen is unknown.

This TCR was sampled from a human donor in good health. Some clones in this sample may be carry-over from other donors' samples. Sequencing input: naive CXCR3+ CD8+ T cells from blood. Noted subset: CD45RO-CCR7+CD27+CD95- naive CD8+ T cells expressing CXCR3 (TNR3+).

CDR3 loop: CASSQGSLYEQYF. The chain links TRBV27 to TRBJ2-7; the D gene TCRdb calls, TRBD1, cannot be checked with no DNA. Germline V gives CDR1 MNHEY, CDR2 SMNVEV (reference sequence). CDR3 size: 13 residues.